Shown below are 28 T cell receptor beta chains from a single sample sequenced in a study of shared clonotypes between healthy human individuals. The table came from immunoSEQ multiplex PCR; TCRdb's copy has only in-frame clones and leaves some out. The sample carries around 1.1 million clones, 60% to 80% recorded once. The sequencing sample was made of memory CD4+ T cells from PBMCs. This sample's subset: CD45RA-negative fraction. The receptors were gathered from a young man in good health. Some clones in this sample may be carry-over from other donors' samples.

The chain couples TRBV11-2 to TRBJ2-7; D may be TRBD1 or TRBD2 (5 bases each). Per the germline V gene, CDR1 is SGHAT and CDR2 is FQNNGV. V was shortened by 1 base and J by 1 base, with 17 bases between the two germline ends. CDR3 length: 17 amino acids. CDR3 sequence: CASSLAIRGGSSYEQYF. CDR3 bases: TGTGCCAGCAGCTTAGCTATTAGGGGCGGGTCATCCTACGAGCAGTACTTC. Full variable domain (rest looked up from reference TRBV11-2 and TRBJ2-7): EAGVAQSPRYKIIEKRQSVAFWCNPISGHATLYWYQQILGQGPKLLIQFQNNGVVDDSQLPKDRFSAERLKGVDSTLKIQPAKLEDSAVYLCASSLAIRGGSSYEQYFGPGTRLTVT.

Only one count was recorded for this clone. The chain combines TRBV7-3 with TRBJ2-5; TRBD2 matches 9 bases. V lost 2 bases and J lost 1; bases outside the gene matches: 5. The CDR3 has 16 amino acids. Germline lookup yields CDR1 SGHTA and CDR2 FQGTGA. The DNA for the CDR3 is TGTGCCAGCAGCTTAGGCTCAGCGGGGGGCCAAGAGACCCAGTACTTC. It codes for CASSLGSAGGQETQYF.

This CDR3 is CASSFTDQYEQYF. The CDR3 DNA sequence: TGTGCCAGCAGTTTTACAGACCAATACGAGCAGTACTTC. V usage is TRBV27 and J usage is TRBJ2-7; D is uncertain. V gave up 3 bases and J gave up 4 bases, with 10 bases separating them. The germline gives CDR1 MNHEY, CDR2 SMNVEV (reference sequence). The length of the CDR3 is 13 residues.

The chain couples TRBV28 to TRBJ1-2; the D is unclear. CDR1 and CDR2 from the germline V gene are MDHEN and SYDVKM. This CDR3 has 14 amino acids. Trimming removed 6 bases from V and 8 bases from J, with 19 bases in between. The chain's CDR3 is CASSRQAGMRGYTF. Here the CDR3 DNA reads TGTGCCAGCAGCCGGCAGGCCGGGATGCGCGGCTACACCTTC.

A few counts support this clone. The chain employs TRBV20-1 and TRBJ2-1; D is unclear. Germline loops: CDR1 DFQATT, CDR2 SNEGSKA (reference sequence). This CDR3 spans 11 amino acids. The V end was cut by 8 bases, the J end by 7 bases, with 12 bases between. CDR3 DNA: TGCAGTTCTTACCGGCGAAATGAGCAGTTCTTC. This translates into CSSYRRNEQFF.

The chain uses TRBV30 and TRBJ2-5; D remains ambiguous. The V gene's germline CDR1 is GTSNPN and CDR2 SVGIG (reference sequence). The V end was cut by 4 bases, the J end by 5 bases, with 11 bases between. This CDR3 is built from 12 residues. The CDR3 here is CAWKAAGETQYF. CDR3 coding DNA: TGTGCCTGGAAGGCCGCCGGGGAGACCCAGTACTTC. Variable domain in full (rest from reference TRBV30 and TRBJ2-5): SQTIHQWPATLVQPVGSPLSLECTVEGTSNPNLYWYRQAAGRGLQLLFYSVGIGQISSEVPQNLSASRPQDRQFILSSKKLLLSDSGFYLCAWKAAGETQYFGPGTRLLVL.

This clone was counted a few times. This chain links TRBV29-1 with TRBJ1-1, with no clear D. Trimming took off 3 bases at V and 6 bases at J, with 14 bases between the two ends. Germline V gene lookup returns CDR1 SQVTM and CDR2 ANQGSEA. The CDR3 sequence is 13 residues long. The CDR3 protein is CSVDAFPLPEAFF. CDR3 sequence (DNA): TGCAGCGTTGACGCTTTCCCCCTGCCTGAAGCTTTCTTT. The variable domain in full, completed from reference TRBV29-1 and TRBJ1-1, reads SAVISQKPSRDICQRGTSLTIQCQVDSQVTMMFWYRQQPGQSLTLIATANQGSEATYESGFVIDKFPISRPNLTFSTLTVSNMSPEDSSIYLCSVDAFPLPEAFFGQGTRLTVV.

This sequence joins TRBV4-3 and TRBJ1-2; 8 nucleotides line up with TRBD1. J gave up 8 bases and V 0 bases, and 5 bases lay outside the gene matches. The CDR3 has 14 residues. Germline values: CDR1 LGHNA, CDR2 YSLEER. CDR3 sequence reads: CASSQDGQGMGYTF. The CDR3 bases are TGCGCCAGCAGCCAAGATGGACAGGGTATGGGCTACACCTTC.

The genes are TRBV6-5 and TRBJ2-7; D is unresolved. V shed 6 bases and J shed 5 bases, with 11 bases lying between them. The CDR3 covers 12 residues. From germline, CDR1 is MNHEY and CDR2 SVGAGI. This CDR3 is CASSPGSHEQYF. In nucleotides, the CDR3 is TGTGCCAGCAGCCCCGGAAGCCACGAGCAGTACTTC.

The gene calls are TRBV2 and TRBJ2-7; 12 nucleotides agree with TRBD2. V was pared by 4 bases and J by 8 bases, with 6 bases of the junction left unmatched. The germline V gene has CDR1 SNHLY and CDR2 FYNNEI. This CDR3 region has 14 residues. The CDR3 bases are TGTGCCAGCAGTGGACTAGCGGGAGAATGGAAGCAGTACTTC. Protein sequence: CASSGLAGEWKQYF.

In this sample, this clone turned up a few times. In DNA, the CDR3 is TGTGCCAGCAGCTTAGACATTGCAGACCAAGAGACCCAGTACTTC. This gives the protein CASSLDIADQETQYF. The rearrangement links TRBV7-9 to TRBJ2-5; the D is unclear. The CDR3 covers 15 residues. The germline CDR1 and CDR2 sequences are SEHNR and FQNEAQ (reference sequence). V gave up 1 base and J gave up 0 bases, with 9 bases separating them.

V gene TRBV7-9 combines with J gene TRBJ2-1; D uncertain. Looked up from germline, CDR1 is SEHNR and CDR2 is FQNEAQ (reference sequence). V was cut by 4 bases and J by 4 bases, with 8 bases left in between. The CDR3 is made up of 13 amino acids. CDR3 nucleotide sequence: TGTGCCAGCAGCTATGCACAGTACAATGAGCAGTTCTTC. This codes for CASSYAQYNEQFF.

This clone has a handful of counts. This sequence joins TRBV28 and TRBJ1-2; D is perhaps TRBD1 (6 bases). V was clipped by 8 bases and J by 0 bases, with 10 bases between them. The CDR3 has 13 amino acids. Germline V gene sequence: CDR1 MDHEN, CDR2 SYDVKM. The CDR3, as DNA: TGTGCCAGCCGCGGGGGCGCTAACTATGGCTACACCTTC. It codes for CASRGGANYGYTF.

To note about this clone: This same CDR3 is encoded by further DNA sequences in the sample. This chain joins TRBV7-3 and TRBJ2-3, with a tentative D call TRBD2 (5 bases). The CDR3 spans 13 residues. V lost 2 bases and J lost 3, with 6 bases in between. Germline CDR1 is SGHTA and CDR2 is FQGTGA. The CDR3 loop reads CASSLEGTDTQYF. In nucleotides, the CDR3 is TGTGCCAGCAGCTTAGAGGGAACAGATACGCAGTATTTT.

The chain recombines TRBV12-5 with TRBJ2-1, with 9 bases lining up with TRBD2. V dropped 4 bases and J dropped 8; count of bases not matched to a gene: 9. This CDR3 has 15 residues. Germline V gene lookup returns CDR1 LGHNT and CDR2 FRNRAP. CDR3 sequence (DNA): TGTGCTAGTGGTTCCGGGACTAGCTTTCCTGATGAGCAGTTCTTC. This codes for CASGSGTSFPDEQFF. Combining the CDR3 with reference TRBV12-5 and TRBJ2-1 gives the whole variable domain DARVTQTPRHKVTEMGQEVTMRCQPILGHNTVFWYRQTMMQGLELLAYFRNRAPLDDSGMPKDRFSAEMPDATLATLKIQPSEPRDSAVYFCASGSGTSFPDEQFFGPGTRLTVL.

The V gene is TRBV6-5, the J gene TRBJ1-1, with D perhaps TRBD1 (5 bases). V lost 7 bases and J lost 1, with 13 bases in between. This CDR3 is 14 amino acids long. In germline, CDR1 is MNHEY, CDR2 SVGAGI. The CDR3 sequence: CASTQGGANTEAFF. The CDR3 DNA reads TGTGCCAGCACCCAGGGAGGGGCGAACACTGAAGCTTTCTTT.

This clone has more than one count but fewer than ten. The J gene is TRBJ2-7, the V gene TRBV6-6; 7 bases agree with TRBD2. The V gene's germline CDR1 is MNHNY and CDR2 SVGAGI (reference sequence). J gave up 2 bases and V 8 bases, and 12 bases lay outside the gene matches. The CDR3 is made up of 15 amino acids. This CDR3 reads CASGAMREGPYEQYF. The CDR3 coding sequence is TGTGCCAGCGGGGCTATGAGGGAGGGTCCCTACGAGCAGTACTTC.

This clone came up many times. The gene calls are TRBV27 and TRBJ1-1; no clear D. Trimming took 5 bases from V and 4 from J, leaving 23 bases between them. Germline V gene data show CDR1 as MNHEY and CDR2 as SMNVEV (reference sequence). The CDR3 loop spans 17 amino acids. The CDR3 coding sequence is TGTGCCAGCAGTCCAGCCCCGGCCTTAAGAATGGTCACTGAAGCTTTCTTT. Translated, it gives CASSPAPALRMVTEAFF.

This chain uses TRBV5-1 with TRBJ2-7; the match to TRBD2 covers 10 bases. The germline gives CDR1 SGHRS, CDR2 YFSETQ. V lost 0 bases, J lost 4 bases, and 4 bases stayed unmatched. The CDR3 length is 15 residues. The CDR3 DNA reads TGCGCCAGCAGCTTGGGACTAGCGGGTTTTTACGAGCAGTACTTC. Protein product: CASSLGLAGFYEQYF.

This clone was counted a single time. A single base separates this from a much larger clone, so it may be a read error. J is TRBJ1-2 and V is TRBV25-1, with a possible D match to TRBD1 (6 bases). CDR1 and CDR2 from the germline V gene are MGHDK and SYGVNS. CDR3 length equals 17 residues. CDR3 sequence (DNA): TGTGCCAGCAGTGAAGAGCCAGGGGCCGATTCTGGCTATGACTACACCTTC. It specifies CASSEEPGADSGYDYTF.

This clone appeared many times. The chain uses TRBV4-2 and TRBJ1-1; tentatively, D is TRBD1 (6 bases). Germline V CDR1 and CDR2: LGHNA, YNFKEQ. The CDR3 totals 15 residues. The germline V and J ends were trimmed by 1 base and 6 bases, with 15 bases remaining between them. CDR3 coding DNA: TGTGCCAGCAGCCAAGTGGGGAGCAGGGGTGCTGAAGCTTTCTTT. Translating gives CASSQVGSRGAEAFF.

The chain carries TRBV28 and TRBJ2-7, with 10 bases fitting TRBD1. V lost 4 bases and J lost 4; bases outside the gene matches: 4. This CDR3 comprises 14 residues. Germline values: CDR1 MDHEN, CDR2 SYDVKM. The CDR3, as DNA: TGTGCCAGCAGTTCGCTGGGACAGGGGTACGAGCAGTACTTC. Protein sequence: CASSSLGQGYEQYF.

V is TRBV5-1 and J is TRBJ2-5; TRBD2 aligns across 7 bases. The CDR3 contains 15 residues. J gave up 5 bases and V 4 bases, and 11 bases lay outside the gene matches. Germline CDR1 and CDR2: SGHRS and YFSETQ. In DNA, the CDR3 is TGCGCCAGCAGCCCCGGCGGGGGTATGGGGGAGACCCAGTACTTC. Its translation is CASSPGGGMGETQYF. Variable domain in full (rest from reference TRBV5-1 and TRBJ2-5): KAGVTQTPRYLIKTRGQQVTLSCSPISGHRSVSWYQQTPGQGLQFLFEYFSETQRNKGNFPGRFSGRQFSNSRSEMNVSTLELGDSALYLCASSPGGGMGETQYFGPGTRLLVL.

The V and J genes are TRBV11-2 and TRBJ1-1; D is uncertain. Trimming left V 5 bases short and J 5 bases short, with 12 bases between. The CDR3 loop spans 13 amino acids. The germline gives CDR1 SGHAT, CDR2 FQNNGV. DNA of the CDR3: TGTGCCAGCAGCCTTAAATCGGGAACTGAAGCTTTCTTT. It encodes CASSLKSGTEAFF.

The gene calls are TRBV19 and TRBJ2-7; perhaps TRBD2 as D (6 bases). This CDR3 has 14 residues. CDR1 and CDR2 (germline): LNHDA, SQIVND (reference sequence). V lost 3 bases to trimming and J lost 2 bases, with 11 bases between them. CDR3 coding DNA: TGTGCCAGTAGTATCCTGGAGGGTCCCTACGAGCAGTACTTC. The encoded protein is CASSILEGPYEQYF.

About this clone: The same CDR3 also results from other DNA sequences found in this sample. The chain is built from TRBV30 and TRBJ2-6; 8 nucleotides match TRBD1. The germline gives CDR1 GTSNPN, CDR2 SVGIG (reference sequence). This CDR3 comprises 16 residues. Unmatched junction bases numbered 5, after V lost 0 bases and J lost 4 bases. CDR3 sequence reads: CAWSVLRGPGANVLTF. CDR3 DNA sequence: TGTGCCTGGAGTGTCCTCAGGGGGCCGGGGGCCAACGTCCTGACTTTC.

A word on this clone: Other DNA sequences within the sample encode an identical CDR3. The chain couples TRBV9 to TRBJ2-5; no firm D call. With 5 bases removed from V and 1 base from J, the gap between germline ends came to 6 bases. Germline V CDR1 and CDR2: SGDLS, YYNGEE. The CDR3 runs 12 residues. CDR3 nucleotide sequence: TGTGCCAGCAGTGGACCCCAAGAGACCCAGTACTTC. This encodes CASSGPQETQYF.

This chain connects TRBV5-1 to TRBJ2-1, with 7 bases fitting TRBD2. The CDR3 runs to 15 residues. Looked up from germline, CDR1 is SGHRS and CDR2 is YFSETQ. V lost 4 bases to trimming and J lost 9 bases; unmatched junction nucleotides: 13. The CDR3 sequence: CASSQSAGERVEQFF. The CDR3, as DNA: TGCGCCAGCAGCCAGAGTGCGGGAGAAAGGGTTGAGCAGTTCTTC.